This T cell receptor (beta chain) was obtained from a study of shared clonotypes between healthy human individuals. General observations from the study: Sharing across four donors was seen in 4% to 5.5% of naive CD4 clonotypes.

The CDR3 is made up of 15 amino acids. The germline gives CDR1 LNHDA, CDR2 SQIVND (reference sequence). Naive CD8 cells were CD45RO-negative, positively selected for CCR7, excluding terminally differentiated effector memory CD45RA+ cells. Donors were healthy HIV-negative adults without recently reported acute infections or vaccinations. An assay was performed, and its level was deep. The authors loaded roughly 180 ng DNA, about 30,000 T cell genomes, into sorted-subset replicate PCRs. This table comes from immunoSEQ multiplex PCR, and its TCRdb copy is limited to in-frame clones, with some not included. Of hundreds of thousands of clones listed, 85% to 95% are singletons. On this clone: Its antigen is unknown. One end of the junction varies from germline; a read error may be responsible.

This rearrangement joins TRBV19 to TRBJ1-2, with D uncertain. The sequencing sample was made of naive CD8+ T cells sorted from blood. This TCR came from a woman in her twenties or thirties in good health. CDR3 sequence (DNA): TGTGTCAGTAGTATAGTCCCAGGAGCGCTTGTCGGCTACACCTTC. It yields the protein CVSSIVPGALVGYTF.